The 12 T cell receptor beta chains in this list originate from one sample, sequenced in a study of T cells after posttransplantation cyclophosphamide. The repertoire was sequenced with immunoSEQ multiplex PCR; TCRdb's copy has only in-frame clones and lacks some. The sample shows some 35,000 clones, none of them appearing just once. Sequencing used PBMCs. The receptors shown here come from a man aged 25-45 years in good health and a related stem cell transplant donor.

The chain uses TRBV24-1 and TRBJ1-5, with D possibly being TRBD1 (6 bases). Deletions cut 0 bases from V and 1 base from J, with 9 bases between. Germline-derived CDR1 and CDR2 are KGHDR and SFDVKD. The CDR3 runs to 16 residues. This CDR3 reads CATSDLGTPSNQPQHF. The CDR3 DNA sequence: TGTGCCACCAGTGATTTGGGGACACCGAGCAATCAGCCCCAGCATTTT.

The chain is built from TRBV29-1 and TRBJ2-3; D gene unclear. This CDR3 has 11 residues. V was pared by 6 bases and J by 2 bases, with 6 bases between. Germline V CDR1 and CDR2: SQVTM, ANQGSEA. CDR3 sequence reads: CSVEYTDTQYF. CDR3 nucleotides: TGCAGCGTAGAATACACAGATACGCAGTATTTT.

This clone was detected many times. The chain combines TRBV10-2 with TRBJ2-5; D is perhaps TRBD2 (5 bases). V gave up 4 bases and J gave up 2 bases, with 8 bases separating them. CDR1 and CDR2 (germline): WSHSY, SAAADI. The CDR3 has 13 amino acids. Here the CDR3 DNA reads TGCGCCAGCAGTGTAGTAGCGCAAGAGACCCAGTACTTC. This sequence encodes CASSVVAQETQYF.

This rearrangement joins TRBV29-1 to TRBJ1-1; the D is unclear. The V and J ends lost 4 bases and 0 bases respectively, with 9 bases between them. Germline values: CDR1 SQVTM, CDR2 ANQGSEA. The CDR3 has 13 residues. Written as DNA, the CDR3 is TGCAGCGTTGCACAGTTCATGAACACTGAAGCTTTCTTT. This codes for CSVAQFMNTEAFF.

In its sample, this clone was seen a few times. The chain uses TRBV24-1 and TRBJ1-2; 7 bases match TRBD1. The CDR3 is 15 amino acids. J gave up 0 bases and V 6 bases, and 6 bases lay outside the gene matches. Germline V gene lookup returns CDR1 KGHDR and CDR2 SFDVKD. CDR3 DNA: TGTGCCACCAGTCCGGGACAGATTACTAACTATGGCTACACCTTC. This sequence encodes CATSPGQITNYGYTF.

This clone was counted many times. The CDR3 here is CASSFRDSKNIQYF. The CDR3 bases are TGTGCCAGCAGCTTCCGGGACAGTAAAAACATTCAGTACTTC. This rearrangement joins TRBV7-2 to TRBJ2-4, with 7 nucleotides matching TRBD1. The CDR3 has 14 residues. Looked up from germline, CDR1 is SGHTA and CDR2 is FQGNSA. Trimming removed 3 bases from V and 4 bases from J; junction bases left unmatched: 3.

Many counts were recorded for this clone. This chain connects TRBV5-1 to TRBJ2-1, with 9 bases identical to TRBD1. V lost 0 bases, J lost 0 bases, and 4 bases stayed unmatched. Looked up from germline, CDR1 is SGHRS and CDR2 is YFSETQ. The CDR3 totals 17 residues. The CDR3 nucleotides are TGCGCCAGCAGCTTGGACAGGGGGCGAAGCTCCTACAATGAGCAGTTCTTC. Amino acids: CASSLDRGRSSYNEQFF. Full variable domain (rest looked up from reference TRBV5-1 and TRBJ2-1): KAGVTQTPRYLIKTRGQQVTLSCSPISGHRSVSWYQQTPGQGLQFLFEYFSETQRNKGNFPGRFSGRQFSNSRSEMNVSTLELGDSALYLCASSLDRGRSSYNEQFFGPGTRLTVL.

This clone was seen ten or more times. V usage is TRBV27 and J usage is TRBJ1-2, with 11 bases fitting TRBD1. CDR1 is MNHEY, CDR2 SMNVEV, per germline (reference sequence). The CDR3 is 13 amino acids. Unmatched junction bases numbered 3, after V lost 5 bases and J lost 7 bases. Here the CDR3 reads CASSADRGLGYTF. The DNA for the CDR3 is TGTGCCAGCAGTGCGGACAGGGGGCTTGGCTACACCTTC.

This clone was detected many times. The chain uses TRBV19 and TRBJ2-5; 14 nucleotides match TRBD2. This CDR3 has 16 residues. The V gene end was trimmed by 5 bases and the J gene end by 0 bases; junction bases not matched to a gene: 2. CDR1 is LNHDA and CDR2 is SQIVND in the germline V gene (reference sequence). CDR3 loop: CASSSGLAGDQETQYF. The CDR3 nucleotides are TGTGCCAGTAGTTCGGGACTAGCGGGGGACCAAGAGACCCAGTACTTC.

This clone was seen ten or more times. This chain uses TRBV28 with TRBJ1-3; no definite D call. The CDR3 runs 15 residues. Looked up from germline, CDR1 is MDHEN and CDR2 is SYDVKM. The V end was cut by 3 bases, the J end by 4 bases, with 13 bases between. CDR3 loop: CASSFHSVYGNTIYF. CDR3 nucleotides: TGTGCCAGCAGTTTTCACTCGGTCTACGGAAACACCATATATTTT.

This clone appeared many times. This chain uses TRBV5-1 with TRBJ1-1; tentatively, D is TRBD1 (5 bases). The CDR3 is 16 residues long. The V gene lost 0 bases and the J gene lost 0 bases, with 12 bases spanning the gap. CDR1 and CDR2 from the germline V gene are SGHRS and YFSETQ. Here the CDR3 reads CASSLGAGPMNTEAFF. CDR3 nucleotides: TGCGCCAGCAGCTTGGGGGCAGGGCCAATGAACACTGAAGCTTTCTTT.

The CDR3 region has the DNA TGCAGCGTCCCCCCCCTGGGACAGGCGGCCTCCTACAATGAGCAGTTCTTC. It codes for CSVPPLGQAASYNEQFF. The V call is TRBV29-1, the J call TRBJ2-1, with TRBD1 matching over 8 bases. CDR1 is SQVTM and CDR2 is ANQGSEA in the germline V gene. The V and J ends lost 6 bases and 0 bases, in that order; junction bases with no gene match: 13. The CDR3 has 17 amino acids.